This T cell receptor beta chain was found in a study of T-cell reconstitution after alpha-beta-depleted transplantation in children. Study-wide results and limits: T-cell counts and diversity at one year following transplant were attributed mainly to newly produced T cells. In patients about two months after transplant, alpha-beta T cells reportedly arose from several hundred expanded graft clones.

Comments on this clonotype: As yet, its antigen is unknown.

Preparation of the TCRbeta library was carried out with unique molecular identifiers. MiXCR, run by TCRdb on the PCR reads, gives a single entry per CDR3 protein. The sample has about 1,000,000 distinct CDR3 sequences; about 29% are singletons. The ends were cut back, 4 bases at V and 2 bases at J, with 14 bases in the middle. Germline V gene sequence: CDR1 SGHRS, CDR2 YFSETQ. The CDR3 loop spans 15 amino acids. The sequencing here drew on PBMCs, mostly from graft donor cells, taken 360 days after TCRalphabeta/CD19-depleted stem cell transplant. The chain joins TRBV5-1 to TRBJ2-3, with D perhaps matching TRBD2 (6 bases). This receptor was identified in a boy under two years old who had a stem cell transplant for SCID, so the T cells may come from the graft donor. The CDR3 nucleotides read TGCGCCAGCAGCGGCATGGCGGGGTTCACAGATACGCAGTATTTT. Amino acid sequence: CASSGMAGFTDTQYF.